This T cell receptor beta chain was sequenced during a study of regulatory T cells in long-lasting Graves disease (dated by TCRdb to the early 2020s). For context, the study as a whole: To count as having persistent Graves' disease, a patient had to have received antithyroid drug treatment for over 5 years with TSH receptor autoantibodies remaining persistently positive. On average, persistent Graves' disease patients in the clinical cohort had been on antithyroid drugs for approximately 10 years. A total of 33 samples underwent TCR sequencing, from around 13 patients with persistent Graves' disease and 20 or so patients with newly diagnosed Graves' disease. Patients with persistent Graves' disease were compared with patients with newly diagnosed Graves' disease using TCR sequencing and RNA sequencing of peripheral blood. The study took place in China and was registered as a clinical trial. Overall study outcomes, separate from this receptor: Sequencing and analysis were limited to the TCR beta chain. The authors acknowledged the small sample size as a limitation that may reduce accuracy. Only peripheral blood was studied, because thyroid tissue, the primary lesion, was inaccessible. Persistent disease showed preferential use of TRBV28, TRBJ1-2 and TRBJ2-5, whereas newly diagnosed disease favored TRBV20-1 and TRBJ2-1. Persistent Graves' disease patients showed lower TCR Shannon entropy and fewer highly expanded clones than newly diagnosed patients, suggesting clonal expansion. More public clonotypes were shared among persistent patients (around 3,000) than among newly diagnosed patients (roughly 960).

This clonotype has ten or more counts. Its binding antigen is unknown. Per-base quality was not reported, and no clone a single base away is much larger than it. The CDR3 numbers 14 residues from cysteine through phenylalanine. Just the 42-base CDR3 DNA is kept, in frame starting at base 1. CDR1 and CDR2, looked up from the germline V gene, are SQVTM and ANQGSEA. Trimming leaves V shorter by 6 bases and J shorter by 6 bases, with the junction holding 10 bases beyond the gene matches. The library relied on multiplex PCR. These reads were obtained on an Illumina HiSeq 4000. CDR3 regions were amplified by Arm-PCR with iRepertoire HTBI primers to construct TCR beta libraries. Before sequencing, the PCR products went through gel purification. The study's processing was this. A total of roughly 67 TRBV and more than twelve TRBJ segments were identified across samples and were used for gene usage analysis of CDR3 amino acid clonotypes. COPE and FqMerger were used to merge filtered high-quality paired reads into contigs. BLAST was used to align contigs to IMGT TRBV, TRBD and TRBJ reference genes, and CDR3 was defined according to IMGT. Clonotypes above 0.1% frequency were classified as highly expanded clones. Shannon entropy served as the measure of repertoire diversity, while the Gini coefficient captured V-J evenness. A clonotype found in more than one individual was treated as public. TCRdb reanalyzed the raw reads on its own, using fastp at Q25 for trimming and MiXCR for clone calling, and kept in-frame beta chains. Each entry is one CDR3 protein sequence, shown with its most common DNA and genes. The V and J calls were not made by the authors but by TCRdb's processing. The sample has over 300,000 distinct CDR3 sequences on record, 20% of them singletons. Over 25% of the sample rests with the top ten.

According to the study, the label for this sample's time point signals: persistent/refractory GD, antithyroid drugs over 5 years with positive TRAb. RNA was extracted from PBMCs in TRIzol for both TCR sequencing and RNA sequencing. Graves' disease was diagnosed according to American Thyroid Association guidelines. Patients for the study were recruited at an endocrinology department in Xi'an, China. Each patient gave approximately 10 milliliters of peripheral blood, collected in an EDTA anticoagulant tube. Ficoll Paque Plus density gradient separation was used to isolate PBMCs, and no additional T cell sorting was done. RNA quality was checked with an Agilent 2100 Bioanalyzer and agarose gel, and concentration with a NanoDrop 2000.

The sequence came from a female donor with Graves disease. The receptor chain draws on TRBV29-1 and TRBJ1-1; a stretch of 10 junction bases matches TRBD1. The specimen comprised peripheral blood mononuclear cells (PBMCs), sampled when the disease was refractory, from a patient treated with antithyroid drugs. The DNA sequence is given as TGCAGCGTGACCGGACAGGGGGTTTCCCCTGAAGCTTTCTTT. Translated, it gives CSVTGQGVSPEAFF.